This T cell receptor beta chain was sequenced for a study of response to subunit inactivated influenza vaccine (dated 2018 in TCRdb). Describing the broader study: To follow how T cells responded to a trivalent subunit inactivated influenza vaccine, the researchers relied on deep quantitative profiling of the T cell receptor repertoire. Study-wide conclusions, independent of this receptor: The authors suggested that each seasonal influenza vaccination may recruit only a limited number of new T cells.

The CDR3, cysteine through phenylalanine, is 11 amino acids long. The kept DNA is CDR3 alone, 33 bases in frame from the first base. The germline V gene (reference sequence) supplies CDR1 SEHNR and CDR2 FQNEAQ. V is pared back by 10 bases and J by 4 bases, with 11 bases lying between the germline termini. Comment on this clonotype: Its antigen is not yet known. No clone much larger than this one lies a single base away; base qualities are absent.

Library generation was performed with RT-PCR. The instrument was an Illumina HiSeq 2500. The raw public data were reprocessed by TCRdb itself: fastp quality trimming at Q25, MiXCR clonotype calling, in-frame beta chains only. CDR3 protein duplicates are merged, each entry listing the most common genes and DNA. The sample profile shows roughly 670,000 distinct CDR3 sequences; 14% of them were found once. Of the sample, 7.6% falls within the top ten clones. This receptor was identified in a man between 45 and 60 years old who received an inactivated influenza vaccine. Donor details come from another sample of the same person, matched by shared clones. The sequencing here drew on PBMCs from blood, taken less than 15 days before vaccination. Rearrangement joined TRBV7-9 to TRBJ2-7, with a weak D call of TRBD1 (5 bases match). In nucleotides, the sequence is TGTGCCACCCAAGGGGTTTACGAGCAGTACTTC. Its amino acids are CATQGVYEQYF. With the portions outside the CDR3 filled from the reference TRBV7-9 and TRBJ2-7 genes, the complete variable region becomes DTGVSQNPRHKITKRGQNVTFRCDPISEHNRLYWYRQTLGQGPEFLTYFQNEAQLEKSRLLSDRFSAERPKGSFSTLEIQRTEQGDSAMYLCATQGVYEQYFGPGTRLTVT.